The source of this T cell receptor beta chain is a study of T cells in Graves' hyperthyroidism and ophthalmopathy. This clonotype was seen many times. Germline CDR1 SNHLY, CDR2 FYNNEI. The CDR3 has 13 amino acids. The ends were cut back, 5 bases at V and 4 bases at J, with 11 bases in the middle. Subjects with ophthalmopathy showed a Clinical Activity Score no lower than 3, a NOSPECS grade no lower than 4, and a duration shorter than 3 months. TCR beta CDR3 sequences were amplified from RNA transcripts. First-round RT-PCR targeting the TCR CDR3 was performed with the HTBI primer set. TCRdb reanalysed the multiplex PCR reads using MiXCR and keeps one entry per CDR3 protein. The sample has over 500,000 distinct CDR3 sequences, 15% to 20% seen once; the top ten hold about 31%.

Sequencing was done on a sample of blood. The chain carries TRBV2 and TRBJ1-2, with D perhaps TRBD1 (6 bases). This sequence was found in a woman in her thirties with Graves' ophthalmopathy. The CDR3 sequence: CASSLQGGYGYTF. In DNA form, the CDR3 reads TGTGCCAGCAGTTTACAGGGTGGCTATGGCTACACCTTC.